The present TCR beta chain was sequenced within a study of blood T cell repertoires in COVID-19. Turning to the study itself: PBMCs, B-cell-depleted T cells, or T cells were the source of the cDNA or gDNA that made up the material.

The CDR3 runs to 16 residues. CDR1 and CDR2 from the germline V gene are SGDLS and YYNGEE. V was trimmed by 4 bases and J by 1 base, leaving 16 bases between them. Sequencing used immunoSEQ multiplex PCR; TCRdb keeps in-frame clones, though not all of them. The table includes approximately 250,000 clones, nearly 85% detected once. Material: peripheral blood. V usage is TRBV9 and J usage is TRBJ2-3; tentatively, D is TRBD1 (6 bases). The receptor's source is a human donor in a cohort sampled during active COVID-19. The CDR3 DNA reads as TGTGCCAGCAGCCCGGACCTCAGGGGCGGCACAGATACGCAGTATTTT. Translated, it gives CASSPDLRGGTDTQYF.